What follows are 6 T cell receptor beta chains derived from one specimen sequenced in a study of human T cells and chemical hapten exposure. Time point denoted: patch test 2, 6 weeks after DPC sensitization. Specified treatment: therapeutic diphenylcyclopropenone sensitization with weekly scalp DPC. TCRdb reprocessed the RACE reads with MiXCR, giving one entry per CDR3 protein. The sample shows approximately 96,000 distinct CDR3 sequences, 7.5% to 10% of them seen only once. This specimen consisted of whole blood, obtained in connection with sensitization to the hapten diphenylcyclopropenone (DPC). The source of these receptors is a woman between 35 and 50 years old with alopecia areata. Some clones in this sample may be carry-over from other donors' samples.

The rearrangement joins TRBV20-1 to TRBJ2-2; TRBD1 matches at 8 bases. The length of the CDR3 is 14 residues. The germline CDR1 and CDR2 sequences are DFQATT and SNEGSKA (reference sequence). V lost 5 bases, J lost 2 bases, and 4 bases stayed unmatched. CDR3 residues: CSAQQGDNTGELFF. The CDR3 bases are TGCAGTGCTCAACAGGGGGATAACACCGGGGAGCTGTTTTTT.

This clonotype was seen repeatedly, ten times or more. Here the CDR3 reads CSALLAGLGEQYF. The CDR3 coding sequence is TGCAGCGCACTACTAGCGGGACTAGGCGAGCAGTACTTC. J is TRBJ2-7 and V is TRBV20-1, with 10 nucleotides matching TRBD2. This CDR3 region has 13 residues. The V gene's germline CDR1 is DFQATT and CDR2 SNEGSKA (reference sequence).

The sample holds a few counts of this clonotype. This chain joins TRBV6-5 and TRBJ2-1; TRBD2 matches at 11 bases. The junction had 7 bases not matched to a gene; V was cut back by 5 bases and J by 7 bases. The CDR3 contains 15 residues. In germline, CDR1 is MNHEY, CDR2 SVGAGI. CDR3 protein: CASSLLAGVGNEQFF. CDR3 in DNA: TGTGCCAGCAGTCTACTAGCGGGAGTAGGGAATGAGCAGTTCTTC.

As for this clonotype: The junction departs from the called germline gene at one end, perhaps through a read error. The V gene is TRBV30, the J gene TRBJ1-5; D gene unclear. CDR1 and CDR2 from the germline V gene are GTSNPN and SVGIG (reference sequence). The CDR3 spans 17 residues. CDR3 in amino acids: CARSVRMGPLSNQPQHF. The CDR3 DNA reads TGTGCCCGGAGTGTAAGAATGGGCCCCCTTAGCAATCAGCCCCAGCATTTT.

This clonotype was detected only a few times. This chain links TRBV6-5 with TRBJ2-7; D is uncertain. V was pared by 6 bases and J by 6 bases, with 15 bases between. Per the germline V gene, CDR1 is MNHEY and CDR2 is SVGAGI. The CDR3 is 13 amino acids. The DNA for the CDR3 is TGTGCCAGCAGCCTGGGCTACAGTTCCGAGCAGTACTTC. It is translated as CASSLGYSSEQYF.

This sequence joins TRBV27 and TRBJ1-6, with 9 bases matching TRBD1. This CDR3 has 14 residues. Trimming cost V 6 bases and J 9 bases; bases outside gene matches: 6. CDR1 and CDR2 (germline): MNHEY, SMNVEV (reference sequence). The CDR3 loop reads CASRAQGAGSPLHF. The CDR3 region has the DNA TGTGCCAGCAGGGCACAGGGGGCGGGTTCACCCCTCCACTTT.